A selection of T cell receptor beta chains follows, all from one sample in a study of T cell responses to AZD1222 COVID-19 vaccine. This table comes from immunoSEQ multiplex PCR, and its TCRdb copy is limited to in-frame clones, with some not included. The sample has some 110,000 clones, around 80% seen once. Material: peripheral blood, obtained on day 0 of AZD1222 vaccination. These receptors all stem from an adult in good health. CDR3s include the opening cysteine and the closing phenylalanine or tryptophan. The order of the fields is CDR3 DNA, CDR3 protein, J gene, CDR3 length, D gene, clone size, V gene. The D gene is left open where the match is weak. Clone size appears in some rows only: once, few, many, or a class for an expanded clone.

CDR3nt: TGTGCCACCAGCAGGCCCAGGGTGACCACTGAAGCTTTCTTT
CDR3aa: CATSRPRVTTEAFF
j_gene: TRBJ1-1
len: 14
d_gene: NA
abundance: NA
v_gene: TRBV15

CDR3nt: TGCGCCAGCAGCCTAGGGGCGGGACAGGGTTACGAGCAGTACTTC
CDR3aa: CASSLGAGQGYEQYF
j_gene: TRBJ2-7
len: 15
d_gene: TRBD1
abundance: NA
v_gene: TRBV5-1

CDR3nt: TGTGCCAGCAGTTACGAACACACAGATACGCAGTATTTT
CDR3aa: CASSYEHTDTQYF
j_gene: TRBJ2-3
len: 13
d_gene: NA
abundance: NA
v_gene: TRBV6-2/TRBV6-3

CDR3nt: TGTGCCTGGAGTGTACCGGGGACAGGGAGAAACTATGGCTACACCTTC
CDR3aa: CAWSVPGTGRNYGYTF
j_gene: TRBJ1-2
len: 16
d_gene: TRBD1
abundance: NA
v_gene: TRBV30

CDR3nt: TGTGCCAGCAGACAACAGGATTTTCCGGGAAACACCATATATTTT
CDR3aa: CASRQQDFPGNTIYF
j_gene: TRBJ1-3
len: 15
d_gene: NA
abundance: NA
v_gene: TRBV5-6

CDR3nt: TGTGCCAGCAGCTTTAGGAAGGGGGGGAACACTGAAGCTTTCTTT
CDR3aa: CASSFRKGGNTEAFF
j_gene: TRBJ1-1
len: 15
d_gene: NA
abundance: NA
v_gene: TRBV5-6

CDR3nt: TGTGCCAGCAGCTTGGGTCCGCAGGGGGTATATTCACCCCTCCACTTT
CDR3aa: CASSLGPQGVYSPLHF
j_gene: TRBJ1-6
len: 16
d_gene: TRBD1
abundance: NA
v_gene: TRBV5-6

CDR3nt: TGTGCCAGCAGCCAAGAGGGAGTCACTGAAGCTTTCTTT
CDR3aa: CASSQEGVTEAFF
j_gene: TRBJ1-1
len: 13
d_gene: NA
abundance: NA
v_gene: TRBV3-1/TRBV3-2

CDR3nt: TGCGCCAGCAGCTTGGACCGACAGGGGGCGGCGGATACGCAGTATTTT
CDR3aa: CASSLDRQGAADTQYF
j_gene: TRBJ2-3
len: 16
d_gene: TRBD1
abundance: NA
v_gene: TRBV5-1

CDR3nt: TGTGCCAGCAGCCAAGATTTCCCCGGAGGGGGGGGGACAGATACGCAGTATTTT
CDR3aa: CASSQDFPGGGGTDTQYF
j_gene: TRBJ2-3
len: 18
d_gene: NA
abundance: NA
v_gene: TRBV3-1/TRBV3-2

CDR3nt: TGTGCCAGTAGTCCATACGGACAGGGGTACTATGGCTACACCTTC
CDR3aa: CASSPYGQGYYGYTF
j_gene: TRBJ1-2
len: 15
d_gene: TRBD1
abundance: NA
v_gene: TRBV19

CDR3nt: TGCAGCGTTGAAAGCGGGCGGGCTGGAGAGACCCAGTACTTC
CDR3aa: CSVESGRAGETQYF
j_gene: TRBJ2-5
len: 14
d_gene: NA
abundance: NA
v_gene: TRBV29-1

CDR3nt: TGTGCCAGCAGCATAAATAGGGGATCTTTTAGCGCTAACTATGGCTACACCTTC
CDR3aa: CASSINRGSFSANYGYTF
j_gene: TRBJ1-2
len: 18
d_gene: NA
abundance: NA
v_gene: TRBV5-6

CDR3nt: TGTGCCAGCAGCGTAGCTAGGGAGGCCGCCGAACGATTAGATGGCTACACCTTC
CDR3aa: CASSVAREAAERLDGYTF
j_gene: TRBJ1-2
len: 18
d_gene: NA
abundance: NA
v_gene: TRBV9

CDR3nt: TGTGCCAGCAGCCCGTCCTTCGGGCCAGAGTACCCCGAGCAGTACTTC
CDR3aa: CASSPSFGPEYPEQYF
j_gene: TRBJ2-7
len: 16
d_gene: NA
abundance: few
v_gene: TRBV11-2

CDR3nt: TGCGCCAGCAGCTTGTGGGGGGCAGATGAAAAACTGTTTTTT
CDR3aa: CASSLWGADEKLFF
j_gene: TRBJ1-4
len: 14
d_gene: NA
abundance: once
v_gene: TRBV5-1

CDR3nt: TGTGCCAGCAGCGGGGGAACTAGCGGGGGAACAGATACGCAGTATTTT
CDR3aa: CASSGGTSGGTDTQYF
j_gene: TRBJ2-3
len: 16
d_gene: TRBD2
abundance: few
v_gene: TRBV9

CDR3nt: TGTGCCAGCAGTCAAAGCACAGATACGCAGTATTTT
CDR3aa: CASSQSTDTQYF
j_gene: TRBJ2-3
len: 12
d_gene: NA
abundance: once
v_gene: TRBV5-5

CDR3nt: TGTGCCAGCAGCCAAGATATAGGGGGCTATGGCTACACCTTC
CDR3aa: CASSQDIGGYGYTF
j_gene: TRBJ1-2
len: 14
d_gene: NA
abundance: NA
v_gene: TRBV14

CDR3nt: TGTGCCAGCAGCTTAACCAATGAGCAGTTCTTC
CDR3aa: CASSLTNEQFF
j_gene: TRBJ2-1
len: 11
d_gene: NA
abundance: NA
v_gene: TRBV11-2

CDR3nt: TGTGCCATCAGTGAGTCGACAGGGGGCATGCTCAATGAGCAGTTCTTC
CDR3aa: CAISESTGGMLNEQFF
j_gene: TRBJ2-1
len: 16
d_gene: TRBD1
abundance: NA
v_gene: TRBV10-3

CDR3nt: TGTGCCAGCAGTTACCGGGACACCTACGAGCAGTACTTC
CDR3aa: CASSYRDTYEQYF
j_gene: TRBJ2-7
len: 13
d_gene: NA
abundance: medium-sized
v_gene: TRBV6-2/TRBV6-3

CDR3nt: TGCGCCAGCAGTGTGATCGAGCGGGAGCTGTTTTTT
CDR3aa: CASSVIERELFF
j_gene: TRBJ2-2
len: 12
d_gene: NA
abundance: NA
v_gene: TRBV10-2

CDR3nt: TGTGCCAGTAGCTCGCAGGGCTACGAGCAGTACTTC
CDR3aa: CASSSQGYEQYF
j_gene: TRBJ2-7
len: 12
d_gene: NA
abundance: NA
v_gene: TRBV11-2

CDR3nt: TGTGCCTGGAGTGTACGCTTGGCGGGTGAGCAGTTCTTC
CDR3aa: CAWSVRLAGEQFF
j_gene: TRBJ2-1
len: 13
d_gene: NA
abundance: NA
v_gene: TRBV30

CDR3nt: TGTGCCAGCAGCACGACTCGTTTTGATGGCTACACCTTC
CDR3aa: CASSTTRFDGYTF
j_gene: TRBJ1-2
len: 13
d_gene: NA
abundance: NA
v_gene: TRBV5-6

CDR3nt: TGTGCCAGCAGTGAAGATCCGGGGAGGACTGAAGCTTTCTTT
CDR3aa: CASSEDPGRTEAFF
j_gene: TRBJ1-1
len: 14
d_gene: NA
abundance: few
v_gene: TRBV6-1

CDR3nt: TGTGCCAGTAGTATAGGGGGGGCAACTAATGAAAAACTGTTTTTT
CDR3aa: CASSIGGATNEKLFF
j_gene: TRBJ1-4
len: 15
d_gene: NA
abundance: NA
v_gene: TRBV19

CDR3nt: TGTGCCAGCAGCTTTGGTCTAGCGGGGGGGCAAAACATTCAGTACTTC
CDR3aa: CASSFGLAGGQNIQYF
j_gene: TRBJ2-4
len: 16
d_gene: TRBD2
abundance: NA
v_gene: TRBV11-2

CDR3nt: TGTGCCAGCAGCGGCGGACAGACAAACTATGGCTACACCTTC
CDR3aa: CASSGGQTNYGYTF
j_gene: TRBJ1-2
len: 14
d_gene: NA
abundance: NA
v_gene: TRBV7-2

CDR3nt: TGCGCCAGCAGCCAAGAAAGCGGTTGGGGGGGCTTAGTTATTTCACCCCTCCACTTT
CDR3aa: CASSQESGWGGLVISPLHF
j_gene: TRBJ1-6
len: 19
d_gene: NA
abundance: NA
v_gene: TRBV4-3

CDR3nt: TGCGCCAGCAGCCAACTACAGGTTGCAACTAATGAAAAACTGTTTTTT
CDR3aa: CASSQLQVATNEKLFF
j_gene: TRBJ1-4
len: 16
d_gene: NA
abundance: once
v_gene: TRBV4-1

CDR3nt: TGTGCCAGCAGCCCCCCCTCCTACAATGAGCAGTTCTTC
CDR3aa: CASSPPSYNEQFF
j_gene: TRBJ2-1
len: 13
d_gene: NA
abundance: NA
v_gene: TRBV7-2

CDR3nt: TGTGCCAGCAGCTTATACGGGGATTATGGCTACACCTTC
CDR3aa: CASSLYGDYGYTF
j_gene: TRBJ1-2
len: 13
d_gene: NA
abundance: NA
v_gene: TRBV7-2

CDR3nt: TGTGCCAGCAGCCAAGACCGAAGTTCCTACGAGCAGTACTTC
CDR3aa: CASSQDRSSYEQYF
j_gene: TRBJ2-7
len: 14
d_gene: NA
abundance: NA
v_gene: TRBV4-2

CDR3nt: TGTGCCAGCAGCCCCTCCCCCTACGAGCAGTACTTC
CDR3aa: CASSPSPYEQYF
j_gene: TRBJ2-7
len: 12
d_gene: NA
abundance: NA
v_gene: TRBV7-9

CDR3nt: TGTGCCAGCAGAAAGGGTCGTCAAGGGCTGTTCTTC
CDR3aa: CASRKGRQGLFF
j_gene: TRBJ2-1
len: 12
d_gene: NA
abundance: NA
v_gene: TRBV12-3/TRBV12-4

CDR3nt: TGTGCCAGCAGCCGCTCGGGACTAGCGGGAGTTGAGGAGCAGTTCTTC
CDR3aa: CASSRSGLAGVEEQFF
j_gene: TRBJ2-1
len: 16
d_gene: TRBD2
abundance: once
v_gene: TRBV11-3

CDR3nt: TGTGCCAGCAGTTTGGCGGGGAGGCCCCCCTACAATGAGCAGTTCTTC
CDR3aa: CASSLAGRPPYNEQFF
j_gene: TRBJ2-1
len: 16
d_gene: NA
abundance: few
v_gene: TRBV6-5

CDR3nt: TGTGCCAGCAGCCAGAGCCCCTACGAGCAGTACTTC
CDR3aa: CASSQSPYEQYF
j_gene: TRBJ2-7
len: 12
d_gene: NA
abundance: NA
v_gene: TRBV3-1/TRBV3-2

CDR3nt: TGCGCCAGCAGCTTGACACCGAACACCGGGGAGCTGTTTTTT
CDR3aa: CASSLTPNTGELFF
j_gene: TRBJ2-2
len: 14
d_gene: NA
abundance: NA
v_gene: TRBV5-1

CDR3nt: TGTGCCAGCAGTCCGGGACTTCCAACGACTAAGTTTAGCACAGATACGCAGTATTTT
CDR3aa: CASSPGLPTTKFSTDTQYF
j_gene: TRBJ2-3
len: 19
d_gene: NA
abundance: once
v_gene: TRBV28

CDR3nt: TGTGCCAGCTCACCCGTCCCGGGACAGGGTAGCTCCTATAATTCACCCCTCCACTTT
CDR3aa: CASSPVPGQGSSYNSPLHF
j_gene: TRBJ1-6
len: 19
d_gene: TRBD1
abundance: NA
v_gene: TRBV18

CDR3nt: TGTGCCAGCTCACCTCAAACACAGGGCACTCCACCCCAAGAGACCCAGTACTTC
CDR3aa: CASSPQTQGTPPQETQYF
j_gene: TRBJ2-5
len: 18
d_gene: NA
abundance: NA
v_gene: TRBV18

CDR3nt: TGCGCCAGCAGCCATCCTAATTTAGGGGGCTCTGGAAACACCATATATTTT
CDR3aa: CASSHPNLGGSGNTIYF
j_gene: TRBJ1-3
len: 17
d_gene: NA
abundance: few
v_gene: TRBV4-1

CDR3nt: TGTGCCAGTAGTTCCCTAGAAACCTCAACAGTGCGGGAGGGCGACACCGGGGAGCTGTTTTTT
CDR3aa: CASSSLETSTVREGDTGELFF
j_gene: TRBJ2-2
len: 21
d_gene: TRBD2
abundance: once
v_gene: TRBV19

CDR3nt: TGTGCCAGCAGCTTAGGGCCTGTTGTCGCTGAAGCTTTCTTT
CDR3aa: CASSLGPVVAEAFF
j_gene: TRBJ1-1
len: 14
d_gene: NA
abundance: NA
v_gene: TRBV11-1

CDR3nt: TGTGCCAGCACCCCTCCGGGTGGTAATGAAAAACTGTTTTTT
CDR3aa: CASTPPGGNEKLFF
j_gene: TRBJ1-4
len: 14
d_gene: NA
abundance: NA
v_gene: TRBV3-1/TRBV3-2

CDR3nt: TGTGCCAGTGGCATGGCTTCCCCCATATATTTT
CDR3aa: CASGMASPIYF
j_gene: TRBJ1-3
len: 11
d_gene: NA
abundance: NA
v_gene: TRBV6-1

CDR3nt: TGTGCCACCAGTGATTTGCTTGGTGGCTACACCTTC
CDR3aa: CATSDLLGGYTF
j_gene: TRBJ1-2
len: 12
d_gene: NA
abundance: NA
v_gene: TRBV24-1

CDR3nt: TGTGCCAGCAGTGAAGCGGTACTAGCGGGGGGCACGGTGCAGTTCTTC
CDR3aa: CASSEAVLAGGTVQFF
j_gene: TRBJ2-1
len: 16
d_gene: TRBD2
abundance: NA
v_gene: TRBV6-1

CDR3nt: TGCAGCGTTGACCCAGGGGTTGGCTATGGCTACACCTTC
CDR3aa: CSVDPGVGYGYTF
j_gene: TRBJ1-2
len: 13
d_gene: NA
abundance: NA
v_gene: TRBV29-1

CDR3nt: TGTGCCAGCAGTGACCTTGGTAGGTCCGCAGGAAACACCATATATTTT
CDR3aa: CASSDLGRSAGNTIYF
j_gene: TRBJ1-3
len: 16
d_gene: NA
abundance: NA
v_gene: TRBV28

CDR3nt: TGCAGTGCTAGTGATTGGACAGGGGACTATGGCTACACCTTC
CDR3aa: CSASDWTGDYGYTF
j_gene: TRBJ1-2
len: 14
d_gene: TRBD1
abundance: once
v_gene: TRBV20-1

CDR3nt: TGCGCCAGCAGCCGAACAAGCGCGTCCTACGAGCAGTACTTC
CDR3aa: CASSRTSASYEQYF
j_gene: TRBJ2-7
len: 14
d_gene: NA
abundance: NA
v_gene: TRBV4-3